This T cell receptor (beta chain) was profiled in a study of cytomegalovirus exposure and HLA in healthy donors (dated by TCRdb to 2016 to 2017). Background on the whole study: According to a later analysis, one platform produced both the 110 or so validation repertoires and the 700 or so repertoires of the first cohort. The study was designed to test whether signatures of past pathogen exposure could be identified by cataloging public T cell receptors. A separate validation cohort of roughly 130 different subjects was used in addition to the approximately 700-subject first cohort. To predict cytomegalovirus infection status, the study brought together high-throughput TCR immunosequencing, statistical association of individual TCRs with disease status, and machine learning. Overall results and qualifications from the work: The authors suggested that the approach could potentially be generalized to other disease states and immunological phenotypes. In vitro tests confirmed that a few of the cytomegalovirus-associated TCR beta chains recognize cytomegalovirus antigens. The validation cohort had no HLA typing available for a later analysis, so co-occurrence within that cohort was assessed over all 130 or so repertoires. Across donors, most TCR sequences were observed very rarely, whereas some public TCRs were present in many individuals. Of the cluster scores, around 95% were above 0 in a later analysis, which found that TCRs clustered in the first cohort also tended to co-occur in the approximately 110 validation repertoires. A total of 150 or so TCR beta chains were listed by the study as associated with cytomegalovirus. Cytomegalovirus status was reported to be diagnosed by the classifier with high specificity and sensitivity in both the original and validation cohorts.

The receptor library was made with the immunoSEQ multiplex PCR assay. Concerning the study's data processing: A statistical classification framework was built for diagnosing cytomegalovirus status from the catalog of TCR beta chain sequences. TCRdb obtained this table from immuneACCESS and retained in-frame rearrangements with V and J assigned. These tables miss some clones; where compared with another copy, unresolved V genes account for less than half of the shortfall, and the remainder is unexplained. V and J calls and clone size come straight from that table; D and trimming were deduced from the DNA. The sample profile shows about 71,000 clones; 85% to 95% of them were found once. The ten largest clones take up about 1.5% of the sample. On this clone itself: This clone's antigen is unknown. No per-base quality is available; no much larger clone lies one base away. The same CDR3 is also encoded by other DNA sequences in this sample.

CDR3 length: 15 amino acids, cysteine to phenylalanine. This entry keeps only the CDR3 DNA: 45 bases, framed from base 1. Per the germline V gene, SQVTM is the CDR1 and ANQGSEA is the CDR2. Germline trimming: 1 base from V, 4 bases from J; junction bases outside gene matches: 6. The donors were included in the validation cohort of around 120 subjects, a group kept apart from the roughly 730-subject first cohort. Sequenced sample: PBMCs. The TCR comes from a man aged 18 to 35 in good health and CMV-seropositive. This chain is built from TRBV29-1 and TRBJ1-2; 10 middle bases align to TRBD1. The CDR3 sequence is CSVEGGDRGPYGYTF. Read as DNA, the sequence is TGCAGCGTTGAAGGTGGGGACAGGGGACCCTATGGCTACACCTTC.